Following are 22 T cell receptor beta chains from one sample sequenced in a study of blood T cell repertoires in COVID-19. The method was immunoSEQ multiplex PCR; TCRdb's version includes in-frame clones alone and lacks a portion of them. Of 170,000 or so clones detected, 85% to 90% appear once; the ten largest clones hold 12%. The sequenced sample was peripheral blood. Every receptor here comes from a woman aged 70-85 years with COVID-19, enrolled during active disease.

The chain has TRBV10-3 and TRBJ1-1, with D tentatively TRBD1 (6 bases). The V end was cut by 4 bases, the J end by 1 base, with 10 bases between. The CDR3 has 14 amino acids. Germline V CDR1 and CDR2: ENHRY, SYGVKD. This CDR3 reads CAISGTATNTEAFF. CDR3 DNA sequence: TGTGCCATCAGTGGGACAGCTACGAACACTGAAGCTTTCTTT.

The chain carries TRBV7-9 and TRBJ2-1; 7 bases fit TRBD1. The trim removed 4 bases at V and 7 bases at J, leaving 4 bases unmatched. The germline V gene has CDR1 SEHNR and CDR2 FQNEAQ (reference sequence). The CDR3 has 13 amino acids. The CDR3 reads CASSSTGINEQFF. CDR3 nucleotide sequence: TGTGCCAGCAGCTCGACAGGGATTAATGAGCAGTTCTTC.

The V call is TRBV15, the J call TRBJ2-1; 14 bases agree with TRBD2. With 1 base clipped from V and 8 bases from J, the junction kept 10 bases outside the gene matches. The CDR3 sequence is 18 residues long. Germline CDR1 and CDR2: LNHNV and YYDKDF (reference sequence). The CDR3 spells CATSRASGGLAGVDEQFF. CDR3 bases: TGTGCCACCAGCAGAGCTTCGGGGGGACTAGCGGGAGTGGATGAGCAGTTCTTC.

The rearrangement joins TRBV7-2 to TRBJ2-7; D call uncertain. The CDR3 runs to 13 residues. Germline V CDR1 and CDR2: SGHTA, FQGNSA. Trimming took off 2 bases at V and 4 bases at J, with 9 bases between the two ends. CDR3: CASSLPPFYEQYF. The CDR3 bases are TGTGCCAGCAGCTTACCCCCTTTTTACGAGCAGTACTTC.

The chain couples TRBV6-2 or TRBV6-3 to TRBJ2-3; TRBD2 matches at 7 bases. The CDR3 length is 14 residues. CDR1 and CDR2 from the germline V gene are MNHEY and SVGEGT. Trimming removed 6 bases from V and 6 bases from J; junction bases left unmatched: 9. The CDR3 region has the DNA TGTGCCAGCAGCATTACCGGGACTACGGATACGCAGTATTTT. Translation: CASSITGTTDTQYF.

This clone came up a few times. The gene calls are TRBV3-1 (or the pseudogene TRBV3-2) and TRBJ1-3; 10 positions agree with TRBD1. CDR1 is LGHDT and CDR2 is YNNKEL in the germline V gene (reference sequence). This CDR3 spans 17 amino acids. V lost 4 bases, J lost 3 bases, and 9 bases stayed unmatched. As DNA, the CDR3 is TGTGCCAGCAGCCCCACCGGGGACAGGGGTTATGGAAACACCATATATTTT. Translation gives CASSPTGDRGYGNTIYF.

This rearrangement joins TRBV11-2 to TRBJ2-1; possibly TRBD2 for D (5 bases). Trimming left V 4 bases short and J 4 bases short, with 26 bases between. This CDR3 has 19 residues. Germline CDR1 is SGHAT and CDR2 is FQNNGV. CDR3 coding DNA: TGTGCCAGCAGCTCGATGTGGCTAGCAGAAACTACTGGATACAATGAGCAGTTCTTC. Amino acids: CASSSMWLAETTGYNEQFF.

The chain joins TRBV6-2 or TRBV6-3 to TRBJ2-5, with no clear D. Per germline, CDR1 MNHEY and CDR2 SVGEGT. Between the trimmed V and J ends, which lost 5 bases and 3 bases, there was a span of 4 bases. The CDR3 is 11 residues long. CDR3 in DNA: TGTGCCAGCAGTCAGGAAGAGACCCAGTACTTC. Protein product: CASSQEETQYF.

V gene TRBV4-1 combines with J gene TRBJ2-7; D unresolved. The V end was cut by 3 bases, the J end by 2 bases, with 8 bases between. Germline CDR1 is MGHRA and CDR2 is YSYEKL. CDR3 size: 13 residues. CDR3 region: CASSHVLTYEQYF. CDR3 nucleotides: TGCGCCAGCAGCCACGTATTAACCTACGAGCAGTACTTC.

This rearrangement joins TRBV10-3 to TRBJ2-1; tentative D call: TRBD2 (5 bases). This CDR3 spans 15 amino acids. V was clipped by 0 bases and J by 6 bases, with 12 bases between them. CDR1 ENHRY and CDR2 SYGVKD come from the germline V gene. CDR3 bases: TGTGCCATCAGTGAGTCTGGGCTAGCCATCAATGAGCAGTTCTTC. Protein product: CAISESGLAINEQFF.

The V gene is TRBV7-9, the J gene TRBJ2-7; D is unclear. The CDR3 contains 14 residues. CDR1 and CDR2 from the germline V gene are SEHNR and FQNEAQ (reference sequence). V lost 5 bases and J lost 2, with 13 bases in between. This CDR3 is CASSPIGGTYEQYF. The DNA of the CDR3 is TGTGCCAGCAGCCCAATTGGCGGTACCTACGAGCAGTACTTC. Full variable domain (missing parts from reference TRBV7-9 and TRBJ2-7): DTGVSQNPRHKITKRGQNVTFRCDPISEHNRLYWYRQTLGQGPEFLTYFQNEAQLEKSRLLSDRFSAERPKGSFSTLEIQRTEQGDSAMYLCASSPIGGTYEQYFGPGTRLTVT.

This chain links TRBV20-1 with TRBJ2-5; D might be TRBD1 (5 bases). The CDR3 spans 12 residues. From germline, CDR1 is DFQATT and CDR2 SNEGSKA (reference sequence). V lost 3 bases, J lost 5 bases, and 10 bases lay in between. The CDR3 region has the DNA TGCAGTGCTAGTTGGGCAGGGGAGACCCAGTACTTC. Its translation: CSASWAGETQYF.

The rearrangement uses TRBV3-1 (or the pseudogene TRBV3-2) and TRBJ2-4, with 8 bases lining up with TRBD2. CDR1 and CDR2 (germline): LGHDT, YNNKEL (reference sequence). V dropped 4 bases and J dropped 6; count of bases not matched to a gene: 11. CDR3 length equals 16 residues. The CDR3: CASSPFGLAGGNIQYF. The CDR3 DNA reads TGTGCCAGCAGCCCCTTCGGGCTAGCGGGTGGAAACATTCAGTACTTC.

This clone was picked up a small number of times. The chain combines TRBV4-3 with TRBJ1-2; D remains unclear. Germline V lookup: CDR1 LGHNA, CDR2 YSLEER. The CDR3 covers 15 residues. Trimming pared 2 bases from V and 2 bases from J, leaving 12 bases between. The CDR3 nucleotides read TGCGCCAGCAGCCAACAGGCAGACACAAACTATGGCTACACCTTC. It yields the protein CASSQQADTNYGYTF.

The chain couples TRBV12-3 or TRBV12-4 to TRBJ1-1; D remains ambiguous. The CDR3 is made up of 13 amino acids. The V and J ends lost 5 bases and 5 bases respectively, with 12 bases between them. CDR3 residues: CASSPFRETEAFF. CDR3 nucleotide sequence: TGTGCCAGCAGTCCCTTTAGGGAGACTGAAGCTTTCTTT.

The chain recombines TRBV23-1 with TRBJ2-7; TRBD1 agrees at 7 bases. TRBV23-1 is reported as an ORF; its role is uncertain. The J segment lost 0 bases and the V segment lost 0 bases, leaving 8 bases of the junction unmatched. The CDR3 loop spans 17 amino acids. CDR3 amino acids: CASSQSGGTDSSYEQYF. The CDR3 DNA reads as TGCGCCAGCAGTCAATCGGGTGGGACAGATAGCTCCTACGAGCAGTACTTC.

J is TRBJ2-3 and V is TRBV10-3; TRBD2 aligns across 9 bases. The J segment lost 3 bases and the V segment lost 0 bases, leaving 10 bases of the junction unmatched. The CDR3 totals 18 residues. The V gene's germline CDR1 is ENHRY and CDR2 SYGVKD. CDR3 region: CAISESTTSGRRTDTQYF. Here the CDR3 DNA reads TGTGCCATCAGTGAGTCGACGACCAGCGGGAGGAGGACAGATACGCAGTATTTT.

V usage is TRBV29-1 and J usage is TRBJ2-2; 7 bases align to TRBD1. Trimming took 7 bases from V and 4 from J; bases not matched to a gene: 6. This CDR3 is 13 amino acids long. Germline V gene sequence: CDR1 SQVTM, CDR2 ANQGSEA. Here the CDR3 reads CSGRQGGTGELFF. The CDR3 region has the DNA TGCAGCGGCCGACAGGGCGGCACCGGGGAGCTGTTTTTT.

The chain combines TRBV6-5 with TRBJ1-2; D is perhaps TRBD1 (5 bases). Germline loops: CDR1 MNHEY, CDR2 SVGAGI. The CDR3 runs to 16 residues. Trimming stripped 6 bases from V and 4 bases from J, with 21 bases between. The CDR3 DNA sequence: TGTGCCAGCAGCTACAAACCCCGGGGGGTCGGCTATGGCTACACCTTC. Protein: CASSYKPRGVGYGYTF.

The V gene is TRBV19, the J gene TRBJ2-1; D may be TRBD2 (5 bases). This CDR3 comprises 14 residues. Germline CDR1 LNHDA, CDR2 SQIVND (reference sequence). The ends were cut back, 7 bases at V and 6 bases at J, with 16 bases in the middle. CDR3 sequence (DNA): TGTGCCAGTACTAGCAGAGGGATCGCCAATGAGCAGTTCTTC. It yields the protein CASTSRGIANEQFF.

This clone was seen a handful of times. The chain joins TRBV7-3 to TRBJ2-2; D is uncertain. V lost 5 bases to trimming and J lost 7 bases, with 8 bases between them. This CDR3 has 12 residues. Germline CDR1 is SGHTA and CDR2 is FQGTGA. In nucleotides, the CDR3 is TGTGCCAGCAGCGCCTACCTCGGGGAGCTGTTTTTT. As protein: CASSAYLGELFF. Filled out from reference TRBV7-3 and TRBJ2-2, the complete variable domain reads GAGVSQTPSNKVTEKGKYVELRCDPISGHTALYWYRQSLGQGPEFLIYFQGTGAADDSGLPNDRFFAVRPEGSVSTLKIQRTERGDSAVYLCASSAYLGELFFGEGSRLTVL.

The V and J genes are TRBV10-3 and TRBJ2-7; TRBD1 agrees at 9 bases. With V trimmed by 8 bases and J by 3 bases, 8 bases remained unmatched. There are 14 residues in the CDR3. Germline V gives CDR1 ENHRY, CDR2 SYGVKD. As DNA, the CDR3 is TGTGCCATCGCTTACCGGGACAGGGACTACGAGCAGTACTTC. Its translation: CAIAYRDRDYEQYF.